Listed here are 3 T cell receptor beta chains from one sample, sequenced in a study of graft-versus-host responses after intestinal transplantation. Assay used: immunoSEQ multiplex PCR; TCRdb lists only in-frame clones, some missing. The data contain 80,000 to 100,000 clones, around nine tenths of them seen just once; the ten biggest clones take up 0.15% to 0.2%. Antigens of these TCRs are unknown. Here the sequenced sample was unstimulated CD4+ T cells sorted from spleen or lymph node cells, taken before intestinal transplant. These TCRs come from a human donor who received an intestinal transplant.

This clone was detected once. The V gene is TRBV11-3, the J gene TRBJ2-3, with a tentative D call TRBD1 (6 bases). The CDR3 is made up of 15 amino acids. Germline V lookup: CDR1 SGHNT, CDR2 YENEEA. Between the trimmed V and J ends, which lost 7 bases and 0 bases, there was a span of 14 bases. The CDR3 nucleotides read TGTGCCAGCATGGGGGCAAACACTAGCACAGATACGCAGTATTTT. Translation: CASMGANTSTDTQYF.

The rearrangement uses TRBV7-9 and TRBJ2-7; 7 bases are shared with TRBD2. Germline V CDR1 and CDR2: SEHNR, FQNEAQ (reference sequence). Unmatched junction bases numbered 8, after V lost 4 bases and J lost 2 bases. This CDR3 is built from 15 residues. The CDR3 here is CASSSPARGAYEQYF. DNA for the CDR3: TGTGCCAGCAGCTCACCAGCCCGGGGGGCCTACGAGCAGTACTTC.

The V and J genes are TRBV7-2 and TRBJ1-4; D is ambiguous. The CDR3 length is 14 residues. Germline lookup yields CDR1 SGHTA and CDR2 FQGNSA. With 3 bases removed from V and 0 bases from J, the gap between germline ends came to 5 bases. The CDR3 reads CASSLSTTNEKLFF. Written as DNA, the CDR3 is TGTGCCAGCAGCTTGAGCACAACTAATGAAAAACTGTTTTTT.